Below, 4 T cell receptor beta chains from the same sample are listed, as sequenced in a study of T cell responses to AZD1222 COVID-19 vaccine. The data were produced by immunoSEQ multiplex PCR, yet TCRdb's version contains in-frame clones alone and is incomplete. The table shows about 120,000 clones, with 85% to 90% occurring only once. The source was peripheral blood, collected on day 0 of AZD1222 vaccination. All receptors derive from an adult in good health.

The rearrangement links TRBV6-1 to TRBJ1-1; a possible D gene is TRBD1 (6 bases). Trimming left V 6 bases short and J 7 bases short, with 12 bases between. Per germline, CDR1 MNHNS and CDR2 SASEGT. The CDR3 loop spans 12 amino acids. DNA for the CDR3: TGTGCCAGCAGCAACAGGGCAGGTGAAGCTTTCTTT. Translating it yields CASSNRAGEAFF.

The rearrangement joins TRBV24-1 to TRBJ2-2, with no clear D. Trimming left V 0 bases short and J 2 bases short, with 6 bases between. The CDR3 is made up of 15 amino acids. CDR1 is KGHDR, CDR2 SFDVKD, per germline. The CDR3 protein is CATSDLVRNTGELFF. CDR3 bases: TGTGCCACCAGTGATTTGGTTCGCAACACCGGGGAGCTGTTTTTT.

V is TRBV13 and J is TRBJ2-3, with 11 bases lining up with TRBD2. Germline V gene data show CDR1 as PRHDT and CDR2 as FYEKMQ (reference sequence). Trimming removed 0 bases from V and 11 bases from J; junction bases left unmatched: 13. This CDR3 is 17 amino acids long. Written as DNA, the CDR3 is TGTGCCAGCAGCTTAGGTACTAGCGGGGGTAAAGGGGGTGAGCAGTATTTT. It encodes CASSLGTSGGKGGEQYF.

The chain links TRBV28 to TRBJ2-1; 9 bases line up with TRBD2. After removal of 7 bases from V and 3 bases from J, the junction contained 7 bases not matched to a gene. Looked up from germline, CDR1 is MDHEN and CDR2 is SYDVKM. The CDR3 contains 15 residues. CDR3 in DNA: TGTGCCAGCACCTCGACTAGCGGCCACTACAATGAGCAGTTCTTC. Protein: CASTSTSGHYNEQFF.